The clone carrying this T cell receptor beta chain was seen only a few times. These data belong to a study of blood T cell repertoires in COVID-19. Study-wide background: Collection of acute and convalescent COVID-19 samples took place in the United States, Italy and Spain. The analysed material was cDNA or gDNA that came from T cells, B-cell-depleted T cells, or PBMCs.

In the authors' methods: The assay estimated nucleated cells by amplifying reference gene primers. Measured with immunoSEQ multiplex PCR; TCRdb has only the in-frame clones, and not every one. D and trimming come from the DNA, and the V and J calls and clone size come from that table. The table includes about 89,000 clones, 81% detected once. This CDR3 has 17 residues. Between the trimmed V and J ends, which lost 2 bases and 5 bases, there was a span of 16 bases. Germline assignment: CDR1 MNHEY and CDR2 SMNVEV (reference sequence). V gene TRBV27 combines with J gene TRBJ1-6; D unresolved. The sequencing input was peripheral blood. The source is a woman older than 75 with acute or convalescent COVID-19. The chain's CDR3 is CASSLPARTEDNSPLHF. CDR3 in DNA: TGTGCCAGCAGTTTACCAGCCAGGACGGAGGATAATTCACCCCTCCACTTT.